Listed below are T cell receptor beta chains from one sample, sequenced in a study of cytomegalovirus exposure and HLA in healthy donors. Sequencing used immunoSEQ multiplex PCR; TCRdb keeps in-frame clones, though not all of them. Found here are 130,000 to 150,000 clones, 79% of them singletons; the top ten hold about 6.9%. The sequenced sample was PBMCs. These receptors were collected from a woman aged 40 to 50 in good health and CMV-seropositive. Each CDR3 is given with its conserved first and last residue. Fields, in order: D gene, V gene, J gene, clone size, CDR3 protein, CDR3 DNA. A D gene is named only where the DNA matches it firmly. Not all rows give a size; the values are once, few, many and, for expanded clones, a class.

TRBD1	TRBV4-3	TRBJ1-4	-	CASGGTGTGNEKLFF	TGCGCCAGCGGGGGAACTGGGACAGGGAACGAAAAACTGTTTTTT
TRBD2	TRBV5-1	TRBJ2-1	-	CASSLAPGLAGASEQFF	TGCGCCAGCAGCTTGGCCCCGGGACTAGCGGGGGCGAGCGAGCAGTTCTTC
TRBD1	TRBV7-9	TRBJ1-2	-	CASRRGTGGEDGNYGYTF	TGTGCCAGCAGGCGCGGGACAGGGGGCGAAGATGGTAACTATGGCTACACCTTC
TRBD1	TRBV29-1	TRBJ2-7	-	CSVEKDREGLYEQYF	TGCAGCGTTGAAAAGGACAGGGAAGGCCTCTACGAGCAGTACTTC
-	TRBV7-6	TRBJ1-5	-	CASSLALAGLGNQPQHF	TGTGCCAGCAGCTTAGCCCTCGCGGGGTTAGGCAATCAGCCCCAGCATTTT
-	TRBV5-5	TRBJ1-2	-	CASSLGWTGSNYGYTF	TGTGCCAGCAGCTTGGGGTGGACGGGGAGTAACTATGGCTACACCTTC
-	TRBV5-1	TRBJ1-1	-	CASSLGGLNTEAFF	TGCGCCAGCAGCTTGGGGGGGCTGAACACTGAAGCTTTCTTT
TRBD1	TRBV7-9	TRBJ1-5	-	CASSLEGQGYQPQHF	TGTGCCAGCAGCTTAGAGGGACAGGGTTATCAGCCCCAGCATTTT
-	TRBV4-1	TRBJ1-1	-	CASSPDSLNTEAFF	TGCGCCAGCAGCCCTGACAGCCTGAACACTGAAGCTTTCTTT
TRBD1	TRBV7-9	TRBJ2-1	-	CASSLTPGQGKYNNEQFF	TGTGCCAGCAGCTTAACACCGGGACAGGGGAAATACAACAATGAGCAGTTCTTC
TRBD2	TRBV19	TRBJ2-6	-	CASTNGGGLASGANVLTF	TGTGCCAGTACTAATGGGGGGGGACTCGCCTCTGGGGCCAACGTCCTGACTTTC
-	TRBV11-2	TRBJ1-6	-	CASRRGFYNSPLHF	TGTGCCAGCAGAAGGGGATTCTATAATTCACCCCTCCACTTT
-	TRBV30	TRBJ1-5	-	CAWSSPQTTFDQPQHF	TGTGCCTGGAGTTCCCCCCAGACAACTTTCGATCAGCCCCAGCATTTT
-	TRBV6-5	TRBJ1-1	-	CASSGPGTEAFF	TGTGCCAGCAGCGGACCGGGGACTGAAGCTTTCTTT
TRBD1	TRBV5-4	TRBJ1-2	once	CASSLLTGLNPKDGYTF	TGTGCCAGCAGCTTACTGACAGGGTTAAACCCCAAGGATGGCTACACCTTC
TRBD2	TRBV7-9	TRBJ2-4	once	CASSSDGGGNIQYF	TGTGCCAGCAGCTCCGACGGGGGAGGGAACATTCAGTACTTC
-	TRBV19	TRBJ2-3	once	CASSMRSRTDTQYF	TGTGCCAGTAGTATGAGGAGCCGGACAGATACGCAGTATTTT
TRBD1	TRBV5-1	TRBJ2-3	once	CASSFGQDPDTQYF	TGCGCCAGCAGCTTCGGACAGGACCCAGATACGCAGTATTTT
-	TRBV7-3	TRBJ2-2	-	CASSSTGNTGELFF	TGTGCCAGCAGCTCGACAGGGAACACCGGGGAGCTGTTTTTT
-	TRBV10-3	TRBJ1-2	-	CASSIQSSGGYTF	TGTGCCAGCTCAATACAGTCCTCGGGAGGCTACACCTTC
TRBD2	TRBV6-1	TRBJ2-3	-	CASIMRGGSTDTQYF	TGTGCCAGCATTATGCGGGGGGGGAGCACAGATACGCAGTATTTT
-	TRBV28	TRBJ1-2	-	CASSFNSAGGYTF	TGTGCCAGCAGTTTTAACTCGGCCGGGGGCTACACCTTC
-	TRBV2	TRBJ2-5	-	CASRESGSGETQYF	TGTGCCTCTAGAGAGAGCGGATCGGGAGAGACCCAGTACTTC
-	TRBV19	TRBJ1-2	few	CASSIGEIANYGYTF	TGTGCCAGTAGTATAGGCGAGATTGCTAACTATGGCTACACCTTC
-	TRBV6-1	TRBJ1-2	-	CASSESRVGGYTF	TGTGCCAGCAGTGAATCCCGAGTCGGGGGCTACACCTTC
-	TRBV2	TRBJ1-5	-	CASDDGRTYNQPQHF	TGTGCCAGCGATGACGGACGGACATACAATCAGCCCCAGCATTTT
-	TRBV7-2	TRBJ1-4	-	CASSLRSGGSGKLFF	TGTGCCAGCAGCTTGAGAAGCGGCGGGTCCGGAAAACTGTTTTTT
TRBD1	TRBV19	TRBJ1-1	few	CASSKAGGVTEAFF	TGTGCCAGTAGTAAGGCAGGGGGCGTGACTGAAGCTTTCTTT
-	TRBV5-1	TRBJ2-2	few	CASSLGDTGELFF	TGCGCCAGCAGCTTGGGAGACACCGGGGAGCTGTTTTTT
-	TRBV30	TRBJ2-5	-	CAWSDERQNQETQYF	TGTGCCTGGAGTGACGAACGACAGAACCAAGAGACCCAGTACTTC
-	TRBV27	TRBJ2-2	-	CASSPGTNTGELFF	TGTGCCAGCAGTCCGGGTACCAACACCGGGGAGCTGTTTTTT
TRBD1	TRBV28	TRBJ1-5	-	CASRTGWYQPQHF	TGTGCCAGTAGGACAGGGTGGTACCAGCCCCAGCATTTT
TRBD2	TRBV27	TRBJ2-3	-	CASSLGTGGTTQGTQYF	TGTGCCAGCAGTTTAGGGACTGGGGGGACTACGCAGGGTACGCAGTATTTT
-	TRBV4-1	TRBJ2-1	-	CASSQETGVYNEQFF	TGCGCCAGCAGCCAAGAAACAGGCGTTTACAATGAGCAGTTCTTC
-	TRBV5-5	TRBJ1-4	-	CASSLGGRDNEKLFF	TGTGCCAGCAGCCTGGGGGGGCGCGATAATGAAAAACTGTTTTTT
TRBD1	TRBV28	TRBJ1-6	-	CASRAEGQGNLYSPLHF	TGTGCCAGCAGAGCCGAGGGACAGGGAAATCTGTATTCACCCCTCCACTTT
-	TRBV7-9	TRBJ1-3	-	CASTADGNTIYF	TGTGCCAGCACCGCGGATGGAAACACCATATATTTT
TRBD1	TRBV15	TRBJ1-3	-	CATRGSRQGGSGNTIYF	TGTGCCACCAGAGGTTCCCGACAGGGGGGTTCTGGAAACACCATATATTTT
-	TRBV6-1	TRBJ1-5	-	CASSEPGRVSQPQHF	TGTGCCAGCAGTGAACCGGGCAGGGTATCTCAGCCCCAGCATTTT
-	TRBV4-1	TRBJ1-1	-	CASSQGRRAFF	TGCGCCAGCAGCCAGGGGAGGAGGGCTTTCTTT
TRBD2	TRBV13	TRBJ2-7	-	CASSLTDGGGSYEQYF	TGTGCCAGCAGCTTGACGGACGGCGGGGGTTCCTACGAGCAGTACTTC
-	TRBV7-3	TRBJ2-2	once	CASSPRGYLVGELFF	TGTGCCAGCAGTCCAAGGGGCTATTTGGTCGGGGAGCTGTTTTTT
-	TRBV5-6	TRBJ2-7	-	CASSARVYEQYF	TGTGCCAGCAGCGCCAGGGTGTACGAGCAGTACTTC
-	TRBV19	TRBJ1-5	-	CASSIQTFSNQPQHF	TGTGCCAGTAGTATCCAGACATTTAGCAATCAGCCCCAGCATTTT
-	TRBV7-9	TRBJ2-3	-	CASSLELVSRDTQYF	TGTGCCAGCAGCTTAGAACTAGTATCGAGGGATACGCAGTATTTT
-	TRBV6-6	TRBJ1-5	-	CASSGRGPQHF	TGTGCCAGCAGCGGCAGGGGGCCCCAGCATTTT
-	TRBV14	TRBJ2-5	-	CASSQDRTKGLEETQYF	TGTGCCAGCAGCCAAGATCGTACGAAGGGGCTGGAAGAGACCCAGTACTTC
TRBD1	TRBV5-6	TRBJ2-2	-	CASRDRGSPGELFF	TGTGCCAGCAGGGACAGGGGTAGTCCCGGGGAGCTGTTTTTT